What follows are 9 T cell receptor beta chains derived from one specimen sequenced in a study of blood T cells in healthy people across ages. PCR was performed a second time for 7 to 11 cycles using a sample-barcoded 5' primer and a J-beta primer mix. MiXCR, applied by TCRdb to the 5' RACE reads, yields one record per CDR3 protein. Among approximately 800,000 distinct CDR3 sequences, around 25% were seen once, and the ten largest hold 2.5% to 3.5%. This sample also belongs to another study, concerning T cells of mothers and their children.

The specimen sequenced was blood. These receptor sequences come from a boy aged 5 to 17 in good health.

This clonotype appeared a few times. The chain couples TRBV9 to TRBJ1-2; possible D gene TRBD1, 5 bases. The germline V gene encodes CDR1 SGDLS and CDR2 YYNGEE. V lost 2 bases and J lost 3, with 14 bases in between. This CDR3 has 15 residues. CDR3 amino acids: CASSVATAPDYGYTF. CDR3 coding DNA: TGTGCCAGCAGCGTGGCGACAGCTCCGGACTATGGCTACACCTTC. The full variable domain, its missing parts supplied by reference TRBV9 and TRBJ1-2, is DSGVTQTPKHLITATGQRVTLRCSPRSGDLSVYWYQQSLDQGLQFLIQYYNGEERAKGNILERFSAQQFPDLHSELNLSSLELGDSALYFCASSVATAPDYGYTFGSGTRLTVV.

V gene TRBV6-2 or TRBV6-3 combines with J gene TRBJ1-2, with TRBD1 matching over 7 bases. The CDR3 runs to 14 residues. Per germline, CDR1 MNHEY and CDR2 SVGEGT. The trim removed 2 bases at V and 4 bases at J, leaving 4 bases unmatched. The CDR3 nucleotides read TGTGCCAGCAGTTACCCACAGGGGACCTATGGCTACACCTTC. Its translation: CASSYPQGTYGYTF.

The chain uses TRBV5-1 and TRBJ2-5; TRBD2 agrees at 9 bases. This CDR3 is built from 17 residues. Germline V CDR1 and CDR2: SGHRS, YFSETQ. J lost 4 bases, V lost 4 bases, and 14 bases had no gene match. The CDR3 protein is CASSILRAGGPGETQYF. For the CDR3, the DNA is TGCGCCAGCAGCATACTCCGAGCGGGAGGCCCGGGAGAGACCCAGTACTTC. The complete variable domain, with remaining parts taken from reference TRBV5-1 and TRBJ2-5, reads KAGVTQTPRYLIKTRGQQVTLSCSPISGHRSVSWYQQTPGQGLQFLFEYFSETQRNKGNFPGRFSGRQFSNSRSEMNVSTLELGDSALYLCASSILRAGGPGETQYFGPGTRLLVL.

This clonotype was picked up a small number of times. The chain carries TRBV4-2 and TRBJ2-7; D remains ambiguous. The germline CDR1 and CDR2 sequences are LGHNA and YNFKEQ. The V end lost 0 bases, the J end lost 9 bases, and 12 bases lay between the germline ends. The CDR3 covers 13 residues. The CDR3 sequence: CASSQDQGDGQYF. CDR3 bases: TGTGCCAGCAGCCAAGATCAAGGTGATGGGCAGTACTTC.

This clonotype was detected a few times. This sequence joins TRBV6-1 and TRBJ2-4; weak D call: TRBD2 (6 bases). Germline V gene sequence: CDR1 MNHNS, CDR2 SASEGT. This CDR3 has 17 residues. V lost 4 bases and J 0 bases, leaving 16 bases between the germline ends. CDR3 amino acids: CASSVPGLTRAKNIQYF. As DNA, the CDR3 is TGTGCCAGCAGTGTACCGGGACTCACGAGAGCCAAAAACATTCAGTACTTC.

The sample holds a few counts of this clonotype. The chain joins TRBV12-3 or TRBV12-4 to TRBJ2-3; either TRBD1 or TRBD2 may supply D (5 bases each). The V gene lost 1 base and the J gene lost 2 bases, with 10 bases spanning the gap. There are 15 residues in the CDR3. In DNA, the CDR3 is TGTGCCAGCAGTTTAGAGGGACGGTTCACAGATACGCAGTATTTT. Its protein is CASSLEGRFTDTQYF.

The V and J genes are TRBV12-3 or TRBV12-4 and TRBJ2-6; D gene ambiguous. The ends were cut back, 5 bases at V and 0 bases at J, with 14 bases in the middle. The CDR3 loop spans 17 amino acids. The CDR3 coding sequence is TGTGCCAGCAGTCCACCCGACGGTCGCTCTGGGGCCAACGTCCTGACTTTC. Protein sequence: CASSPPDGRSGANVLTF.

This clonotype has just a few counts. This chain links TRBV5-1 with TRBJ1-4; D not certain. V dropped 0 bases and J dropped 5 bases, with 14 bases sitting between them. Germline lookup yields CDR1 SGHRS and CDR2 YFSETQ. The length of the CDR3 is 16 residues. CDR3 region: CASSLGPRRGNEKLFF. CDR3 nucleotide sequence: TGCGCCAGCAGCTTGGGGCCTCGCCGAGGGAATGAAAAACTGTTTTTT.

A few counts support this clonotype. The chain joins TRBV6-5 to TRBJ1-1; D is possibly TRBD1 (6 bases). CDR1 MNHEY and CDR2 SVGAGI come from the germline V gene. V was pared by 5 bases and J by 4 bases, with 17 bases between. The CDR3 sequence is 15 residues long. CDR3 in DNA: TGTGCCAGCAGTGTACGCTACCTAGGGGGCACTGAAGCTTTCTTT. Amino acids: CASSVRYLGGTEAFF.